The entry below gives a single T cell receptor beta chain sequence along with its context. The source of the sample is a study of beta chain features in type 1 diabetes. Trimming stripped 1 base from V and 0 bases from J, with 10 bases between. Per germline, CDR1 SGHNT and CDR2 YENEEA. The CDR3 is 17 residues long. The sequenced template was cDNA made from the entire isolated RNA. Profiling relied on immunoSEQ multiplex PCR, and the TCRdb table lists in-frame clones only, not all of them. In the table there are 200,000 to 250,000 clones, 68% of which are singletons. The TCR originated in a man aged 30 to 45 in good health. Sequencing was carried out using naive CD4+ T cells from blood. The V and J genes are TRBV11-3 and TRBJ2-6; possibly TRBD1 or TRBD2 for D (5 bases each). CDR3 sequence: CASSLGGANSGANVLTF. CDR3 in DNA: TGTGCCAGCAGCTTAGGAGGGGCGAACTCTGGGGCCAACGTCCTGACTTTC.